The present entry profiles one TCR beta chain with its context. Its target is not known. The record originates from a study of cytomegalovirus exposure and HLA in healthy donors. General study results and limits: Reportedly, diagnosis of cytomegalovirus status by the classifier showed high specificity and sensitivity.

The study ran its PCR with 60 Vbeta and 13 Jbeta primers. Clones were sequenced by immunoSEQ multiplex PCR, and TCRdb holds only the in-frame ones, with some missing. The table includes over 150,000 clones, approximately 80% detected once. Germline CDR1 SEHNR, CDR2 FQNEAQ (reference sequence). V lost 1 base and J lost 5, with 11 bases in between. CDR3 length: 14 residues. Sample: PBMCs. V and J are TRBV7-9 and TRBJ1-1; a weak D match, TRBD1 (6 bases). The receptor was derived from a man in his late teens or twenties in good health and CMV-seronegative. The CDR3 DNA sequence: TGTGCCAGCAGCTTAGAACAGGGTTTAACTGAAGCTTTCTTT. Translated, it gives CASSLEQGLTEAFF.